This entry describes one T cell receptor (beta chain). It has no known antigen specificity. Base-call qualities are not available, and no considerably larger clone is one nucleotide away. V and J lose 6 bases and 0 bases, and a span of 12 bases separates them. For CDR1 and CDR2, the germline V gene lists KGHSH and LQKENI. Measured from the cysteine to the phenylalanine, the CDR3 is 14 residues long. Only the CDR3 DNA is retained, 42 bases long and in frame from the first base. Library creation used the immunoSEQ multiplex PCR assay. For the multiplex PCR, a mixture combining 60 forward primers for TCR Vbeta segments and 13 reverse primers for TCR Jbeta segments was used. The CDR3 region of rearranged TCR beta genes was amplified from genomic DNA by a multiplex PCR assay. On the Illumina HiSeq System, the amplified TCR beta libraries were sequenced as 87-base-pair reads. In the source study's methods: A later analysis counted some 74 million unique TCR beta chains across the 670 or so repertoires, and some 11 million of these chains were shared by at least two donors. Raw reads were error-corrected and collapsed into unique sequences by a nearest-neighbor algorithm in which closely related sequences were merged to remove PCR and sequencing errors. Alignment of CDR3 sequences to IMGT reference sequences was used to assign V, D and J gene segments. Each retained sequence needed at least a six-nucleotide match to both a V gene segment and a J gene segment. A rearrangement was called productive if the CDR3 had no stop codons and remained in frame with V and J, and every other rearrangement was called non-productive. Following IMGT convention, CDR3 was defined as the stretch from the second conserved V-encoded cysteine to the conserved J-encoded phenylalanine. The earlier analysis of about 500 of the donors excluded sequences that lacked an unambiguous match to a single V gene segment. In an earlier analysis of some 590 of the donors, V segments were called functional above 56.7% productive rearrangements and were called segregating when the between-donor standard deviation exceeded 5%. A statistical classification framework was built for diagnosing cytomegalovirus status from the catalog of TCR beta chain sequences. In a later analysis, V and J genes were assigned by comparing TCR nucleotide sequences against IMGT/GENE-DB human TR gene sequences. A later analysis assigned CDR3 sequences and most-parsimonious VDJ recombination scenarios with the TCRdist pipeline. In a later analysis, each TCR beta chain was defined by its CDR3 amino acid sequence together with its V-gene family, and reads lacking a unique V-gene family were excluded. As a way to deal with suspected cross-contamination and a sequencing artifact, a later analysis dropped under 600 nucleotide sequences that were highly shared and had low generation probability. In a later analysis, a clonal expansion index was calculated for each public chain from normalized within-repertoire ranks of inferred template counts. In a later analysis, generation probabilities were computed with a VDJ recombination model fitted to out-of-frame rearrangements, and the resulting probabilities were checked against IGoR. Hypergeometric tests were used in a later analysis to score TCR-TCR, TCR-HLA and TCR-CMV co-occurrence, with a repertoire-size bias correction applied to the TCR pairs. To estimate false discovery rates, a later analysis permuted the HLA or CMV assignments 20 times. A later analysis grouped co-occurring TCRs with DBSCAN, adding TCRdist sequence similarity when clustering within HLA-allele-positive subsets. Repertoires with fewer than 30,000 or more than 120,000 public chains, plus five repertoires with anomalous nucleotide sharing, were excluded from co-occurrence clustering. This is the immuneACCESS table as TCRdb keeps it, with only in-frame sequences that have V and J called. A part of the clones is gone; compared with another copy, unresolved V genes explain less than half, and the rest is unexplained. For V, J and clone size, that table is used; D and trimming come from the DNA. In this sample the table shows approximately 130,000 clones, over 65% of which occur a single time. About 1.6% of the sample lies in the top ten.

This sample is drawn from a study of cytomegalovirus exposure and HLA in healthy donors (TCRdb year 2017). Study-level background: In an earlier analysis of 587 of the donors, about 260 Gb of sequence data and 95 million to 130 million unique TCR beta sequences from about 179 million T cells were reported. Along with the approximately 650-subject first cohort, a separate validation cohort of roughly 110 different subjects was used. The study aimed to test whether cataloging public T cell receptors could reveal signatures of past pathogen exposure. Across 398 genotyped donors of the cohort, an average of about 240,000 unique TCR beta nucleotide sequences per donor were sequenced, and roughly 20% of those sequences were non-productive. Among the approximately 430 genotyped donors, more than 70% belonged to the genetic ancestry cluster associated with self-reported Caucasian donors. In an earlier analysis of more than 550 of the donors, high-throughput TCR beta sequencing was used to judge whether each TCR beta V gene segment behaved as functional or pseudogenic. Roughly five DR-DQ haplotypes were handled as single units for association and clustering, since linkage in the cohort was strong. Alongside the repertoire data, information on donor age, sex, ethnicity and CMV serostatus was compiled. Every repertoire in the discovery cohort had been generated on one and the same sequencing platform. Rather than drawing on any new phenotypic data, the later analysis identified candidate immune exposures from TCR beta sequences and the way those sequences occurred across donors. The T cell repertoires of 666 subjects were profiled by immunosequencing and related to cytomegalovirus serostatus. To predict cytomegalovirus infection status, the study brought together high-throughput TCR immunosequencing, statistical association of individual TCRs with disease status, and machine learning. Typing coverage differed by locus: A, B, C, DRB1 and DQB1 were typed in about 620-640 donors, DQA1 in 522, DPA1 in around 580, and DPB1 in 400 to 490. An early release covering roughly 640 HLA-typed donors comprised about 300 gigabases of sequencing data and roughly 85 million unique TCR sequences. In a later genetic analysis, genome-wide SNP genotypes for about three fifths of the roughly 670 donors were used, and that subset was treated as a discovery cohort. A later analysis re-analyzed previously published TCR beta repertoires from roughly 690 donors and added high-resolution HLA genotyping to study TCR occurrence patterns. Both class I and class II loci were covered by HLA typing, at four-digit resolution. The study at large found these results: Compared with equally common non-associated chains, HLA-associated TCR beta chains in a later analysis were more clonally expanded and had lower generation probabilities. A cluster of highly shared sequence variants was judged likely to be a technical artifact of the sequencing pipeline. In a later analysis, most CMV-associated TCR beta chains were found to appear HLA-restricted, with HLA associations seemingly driven largely by CMV exposure. In a later genetic analysis, fewer N-insertions in productive TCRs were reported among donors in an Asian-associated ancestry cluster than the approximately 630-donor mean. V-gene and J-gene trimming of TCR beta chains was associated with a missense DCLRE1C variant in a later genetic analysis, and the association was replicated in an independent cohort. Because HLA typing was missing for some donors at each locus, association tests included only the typed subset. Most TCR sequences were seen in very few donors, while some public TCRs were found in many individuals. Cytomegalovirus status was reported to be diagnosed by the classifier with high specificity and sensitivity in both the original and validation cohorts. A total of fewer than 200 TCR beta chains were listed by the study as associated with cytomegalovirus. A few of the identified cytomegalovirus-associated TCR beta chains were confirmed in vitro to be specific for cytomegalovirus antigens. A later analysis found that TCR association rates varied across HLA loci, with DRB1 alleles showing the most associated TCRs and HLA-C alleles the fewest. The presence/absence analyses assumed that sequencing depth was roughly uniform across donors, and that assumption may not be true. The authors suggested that the approach could potentially be generalized to other disease states and immunological phenotypes. A later analysis associated about 18,000 TCR beta sequences with specific HLA alleles at a false discovery rate of 0.05. A further reported finding was that TCR beta sequences accurately predicted the HLA-A and HLA-B alleles for most subjects in the first cohort. An earlier analysis of approximately 590 of the donors showed that most TCR beta V segments appeared in productive rearrangements either about 87% or about 30% of the time, which broadly matched IMGT annotations. In a later analysis, several top co-occurrence clusters were reported to appear linked to parvovirus B19, influenza, CMV and Epstein-Barr virus. Some IMGT-functional V segments, including TRBV6-2 and TRBV6-3, could not be told apart with the 87-base-pair reads, so those segments were excluded. Immune exposure information for the cohort was limited to CMV serostatus. Correlated functional status among segregating V segments might be attributable to linkage disequilibrium, but an unknown experimental factor could not be ruled out. Because counts were too low, roughly 18 rarely observed V segments, including chromosome 9 orphons, were left out of the earlier analysis of approximately 580 of the donors. This cohort had only TCR beta chains sequenced, and the lack of alpha or paired-chain data limited which features could be detected. When HLA alleles, especially DR and DQ, strongly co-occurred, attributing TCR associations to individual alleles was difficult.

In total, 600 or so healthy bone marrow donors made up the cohort. All cohort members were sampled while nominally healthy, although unrecorded immune exposures were likely present. The donor was CMV seronegative and belonged to the group of 320 or so seronegative cohort members. A peripheral blood sample was collected from each donor, and TCR beta sequencing was performed on peripheral blood mononuclear cells. The Qiagen DNeasy Blood Extraction Kit was used to extract genomic DNA from the blood cell samples. Specimen: PBMCs. The chain uses TRBV18 and TRBJ2-7, with the D gene uncertain. This TCR came from a middle-aged man in good health and CMV-seronegative. CDR3 protein: CASSLDSHSYEQYF. The DNA is TGTGCCAGCTCTCTTGACTCCCACTCCTACGAGCAGTACTTC.